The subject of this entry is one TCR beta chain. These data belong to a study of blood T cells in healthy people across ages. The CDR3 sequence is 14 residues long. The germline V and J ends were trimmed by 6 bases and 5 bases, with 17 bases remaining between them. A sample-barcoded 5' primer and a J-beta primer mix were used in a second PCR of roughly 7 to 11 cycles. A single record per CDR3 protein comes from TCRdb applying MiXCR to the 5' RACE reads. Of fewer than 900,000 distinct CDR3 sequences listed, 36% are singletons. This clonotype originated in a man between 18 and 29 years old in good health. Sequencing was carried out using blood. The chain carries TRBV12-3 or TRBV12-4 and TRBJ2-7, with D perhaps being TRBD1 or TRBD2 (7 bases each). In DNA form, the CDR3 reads TGTGCCAGCAGCAGGGGGGGCCCTGTAGACGAGCAGTACTTC. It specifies CASSRGGPVDEQYF.